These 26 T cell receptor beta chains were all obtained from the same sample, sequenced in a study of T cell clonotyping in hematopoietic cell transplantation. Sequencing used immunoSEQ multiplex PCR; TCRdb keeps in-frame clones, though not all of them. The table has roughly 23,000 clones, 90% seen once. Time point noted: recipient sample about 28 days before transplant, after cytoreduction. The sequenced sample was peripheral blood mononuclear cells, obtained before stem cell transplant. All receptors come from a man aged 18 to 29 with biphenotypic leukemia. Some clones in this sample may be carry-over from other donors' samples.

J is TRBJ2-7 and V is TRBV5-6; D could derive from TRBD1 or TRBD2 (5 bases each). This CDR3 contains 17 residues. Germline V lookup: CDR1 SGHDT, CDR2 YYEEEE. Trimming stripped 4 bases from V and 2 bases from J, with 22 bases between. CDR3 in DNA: TGTGCCAGCAGCACCCCCGACTGGGGCGGGCTTCCCTACGAGCAGTACTTC. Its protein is CASSTPDWGGLPYEQYF.

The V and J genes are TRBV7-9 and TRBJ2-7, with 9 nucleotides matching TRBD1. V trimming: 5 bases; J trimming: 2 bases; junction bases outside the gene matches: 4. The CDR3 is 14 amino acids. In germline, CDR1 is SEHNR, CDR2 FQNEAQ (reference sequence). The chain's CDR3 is CASSRDRGTYEQYF. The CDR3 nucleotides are TGTGCCAGCAGCCGTGACAGGGGGACCTACGAGCAGTACTTC.

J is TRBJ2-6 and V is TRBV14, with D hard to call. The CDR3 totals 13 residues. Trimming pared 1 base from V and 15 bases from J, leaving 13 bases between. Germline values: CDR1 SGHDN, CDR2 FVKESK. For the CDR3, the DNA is TGTGCCAGCAGCCAAGCTACGGGCACGGCCCTGACTTTC. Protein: CASSQATGTALTF. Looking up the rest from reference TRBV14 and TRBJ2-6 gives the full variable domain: EAGVTQFPSHSVIEKGQTVTLRCDPISGHDNLYWYRRVMGKEIKFLLHFVKESKQDESGMPNNRFLAERTGGTYSTLKVQPAELEDSGVYFCASSQATGTALTFGAGSRLTVL.

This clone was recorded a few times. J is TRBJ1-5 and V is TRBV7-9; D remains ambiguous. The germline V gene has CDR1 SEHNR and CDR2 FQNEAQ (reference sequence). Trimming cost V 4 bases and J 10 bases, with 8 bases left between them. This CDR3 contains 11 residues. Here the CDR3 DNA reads TGTGCCAGCAGCTCAGCTGGCCCCCAGCATTTT. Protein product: CASSSAGPQHF.

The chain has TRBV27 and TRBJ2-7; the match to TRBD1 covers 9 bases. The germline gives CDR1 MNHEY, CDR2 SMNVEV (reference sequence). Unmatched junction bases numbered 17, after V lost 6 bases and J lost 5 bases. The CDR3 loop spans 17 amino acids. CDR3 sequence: CASSLKGGDRVFDEQYF. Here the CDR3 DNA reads TGTGCCAGCAGCCTTAAGGGAGGGGACAGGGTCTTCGACGAGCAGTACTTC.

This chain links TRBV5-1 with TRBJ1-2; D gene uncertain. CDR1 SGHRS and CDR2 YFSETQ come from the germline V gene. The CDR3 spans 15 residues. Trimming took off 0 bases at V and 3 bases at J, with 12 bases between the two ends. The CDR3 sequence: CASSLDSQAHYGYTF. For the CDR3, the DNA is TGCGCCAGCAGCTTGGACTCTCAGGCCCACTATGGCTACACCTTC.

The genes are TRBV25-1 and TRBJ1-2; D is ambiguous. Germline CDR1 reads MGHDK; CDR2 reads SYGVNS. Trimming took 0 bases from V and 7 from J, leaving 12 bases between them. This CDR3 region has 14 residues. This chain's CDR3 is CASSEYVTESGYTF. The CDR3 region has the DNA TGTGCCAGCAGTGAATATGTCACAGAGAGTGGCTACACCTTC.

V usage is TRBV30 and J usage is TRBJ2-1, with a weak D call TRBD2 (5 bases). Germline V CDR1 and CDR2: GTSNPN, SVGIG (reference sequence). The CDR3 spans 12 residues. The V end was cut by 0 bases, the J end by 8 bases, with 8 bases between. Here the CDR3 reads CAWSVGAYEQFF. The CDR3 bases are TGTGCCTGGAGTGTGGGAGCCTATGAGCAGTTCTTC.

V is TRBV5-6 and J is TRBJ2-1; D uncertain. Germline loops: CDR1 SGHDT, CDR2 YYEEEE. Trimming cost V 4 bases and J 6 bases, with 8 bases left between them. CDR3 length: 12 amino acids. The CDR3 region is CASSASSNEQFF. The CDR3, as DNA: TGTGCCAGCAGCGCAAGTAGCAATGAGCAGTTCTTC. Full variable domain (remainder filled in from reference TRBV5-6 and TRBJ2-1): DAGVTQSPTHLIKTRGQQVTLRCSPKSGHDTVSWYQQALGQGPQFIFQYYEEEERQRGNFPDRFSGHQFPNYSSELNVNALLLGDSALYLCASSASSNEQFFGPGTRLTVL.

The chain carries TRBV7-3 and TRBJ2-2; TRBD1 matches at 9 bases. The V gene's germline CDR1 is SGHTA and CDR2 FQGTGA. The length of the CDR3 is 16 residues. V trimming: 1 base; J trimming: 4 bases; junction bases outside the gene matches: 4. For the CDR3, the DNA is TGTGCCAGCAGCTTAAAGGGACAGGGTCTCACCGGGGAGCTGTTTTTT. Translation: CASSLKGQGLTGELFF.

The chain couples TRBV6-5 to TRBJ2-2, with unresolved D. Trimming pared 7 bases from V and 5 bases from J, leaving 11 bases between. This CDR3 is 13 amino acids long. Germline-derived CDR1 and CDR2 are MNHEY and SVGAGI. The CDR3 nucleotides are TGTGCCAGCAAGAGGCCGGAGACCGGGGAGCTGTTTTTT. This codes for CASKRPETGELFF.

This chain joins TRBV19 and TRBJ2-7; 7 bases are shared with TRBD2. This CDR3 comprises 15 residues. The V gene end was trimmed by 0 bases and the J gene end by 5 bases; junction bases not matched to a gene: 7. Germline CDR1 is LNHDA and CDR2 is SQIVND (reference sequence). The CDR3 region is CASSIDQRLAHEQYF. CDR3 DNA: TGTGCCAGTAGTATAGATCAACGACTAGCCCACGAGCAGTACTTC.

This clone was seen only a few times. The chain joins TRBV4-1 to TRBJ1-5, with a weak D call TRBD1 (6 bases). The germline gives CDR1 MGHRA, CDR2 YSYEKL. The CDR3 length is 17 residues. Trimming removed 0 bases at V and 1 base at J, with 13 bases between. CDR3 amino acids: CASSQEGKTGSNQPQHF. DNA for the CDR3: TGCGCCAGCAGCCAAGAGGGGAAGACAGGAAGCAATCAGCCCCAGCATTTT.

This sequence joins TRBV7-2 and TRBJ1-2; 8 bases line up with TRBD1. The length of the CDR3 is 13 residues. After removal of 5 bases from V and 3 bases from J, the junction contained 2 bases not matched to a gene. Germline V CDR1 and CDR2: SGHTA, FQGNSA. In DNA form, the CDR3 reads TGTGCCAGCAGCGGACAGGGCGACTATGGCTACACCTTC. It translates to CASSGQGDYGYTF.

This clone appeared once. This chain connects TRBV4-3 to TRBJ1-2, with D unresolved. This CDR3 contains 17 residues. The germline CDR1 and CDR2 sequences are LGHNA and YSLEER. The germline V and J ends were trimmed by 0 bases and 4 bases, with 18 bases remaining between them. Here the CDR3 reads CASSQESGQRGSYGYTF. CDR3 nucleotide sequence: TGCGCCAGCAGCCAAGAGTCGGGTCAGAGAGGCTCCTATGGCTACACCTTC.

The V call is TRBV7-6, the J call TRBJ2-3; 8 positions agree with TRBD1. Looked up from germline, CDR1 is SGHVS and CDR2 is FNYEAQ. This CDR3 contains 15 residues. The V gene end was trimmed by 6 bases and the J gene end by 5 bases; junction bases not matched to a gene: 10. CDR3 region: CASRRGTGPGDTQYF. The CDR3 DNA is TGTGCCAGCAGACGTGGGACAGGACCAGGAGATACGCAGTATTTT.

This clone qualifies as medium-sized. This CDR3 reads CASSDRATGELFF. The CDR3 DNA reads as TGTGCCAGCAGTGACAGGGCCACCGGGGAGCTGTTTTTT. The chain employs TRBV6-4 and TRBJ2-2; D gene uncertain. The CDR3 extends over 13 amino acids. From germline, CDR1 is MRHNA and CDR2 SNTAGT. V gave up 2 bases and J gave up 4 bases, with 5 bases separating them.

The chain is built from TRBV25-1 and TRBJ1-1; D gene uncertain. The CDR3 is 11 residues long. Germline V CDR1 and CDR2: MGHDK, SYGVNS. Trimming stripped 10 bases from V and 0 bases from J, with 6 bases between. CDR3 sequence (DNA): TGTGCCACCCGGCTGAACACTGAAGCTTTCTTT. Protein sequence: CATRLNTEAFF.

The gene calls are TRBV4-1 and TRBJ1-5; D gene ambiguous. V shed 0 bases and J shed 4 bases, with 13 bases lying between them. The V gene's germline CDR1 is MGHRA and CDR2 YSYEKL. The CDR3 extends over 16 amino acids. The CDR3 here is CASSQDGGVGNQPQHF. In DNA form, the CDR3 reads TGCGCCAGCAGCCAAGATGGTGGGGTTGGGAATCAGCCCCAGCATTTT.

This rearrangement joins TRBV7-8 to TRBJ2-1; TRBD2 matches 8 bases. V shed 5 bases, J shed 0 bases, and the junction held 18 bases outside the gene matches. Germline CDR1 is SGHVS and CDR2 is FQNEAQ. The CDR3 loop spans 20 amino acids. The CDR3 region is CASSIPSVIAGLGSYNEQFF. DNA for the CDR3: TGTGCCAGCAGCATCCCCTCCGTTATAGCGGGGCTGGGCTCCTACAATGAGCAGTTCTTC.

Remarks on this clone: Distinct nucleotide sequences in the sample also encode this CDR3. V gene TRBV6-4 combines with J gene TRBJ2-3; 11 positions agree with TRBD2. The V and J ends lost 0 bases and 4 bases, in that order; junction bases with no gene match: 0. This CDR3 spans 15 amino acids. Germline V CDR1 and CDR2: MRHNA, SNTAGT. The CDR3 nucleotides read TGTGCCAGCAGTGACTCTAGCGGGGGGGCAGATACGCAGTATTTT. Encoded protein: CASSDSSGGADTQYF.

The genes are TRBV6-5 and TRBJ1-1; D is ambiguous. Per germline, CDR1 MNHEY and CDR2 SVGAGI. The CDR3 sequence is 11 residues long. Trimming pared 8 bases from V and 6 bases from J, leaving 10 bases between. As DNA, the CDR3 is TGTGCCAGCGGGCTGGACTCTGAAGCTTTCTTT. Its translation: CASGLDSEAFF.

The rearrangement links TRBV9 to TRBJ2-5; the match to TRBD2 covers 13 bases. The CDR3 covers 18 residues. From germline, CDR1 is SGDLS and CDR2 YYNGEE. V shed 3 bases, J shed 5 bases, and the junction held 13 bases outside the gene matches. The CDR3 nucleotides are TGTGCCAGCAGCGCAACTACTAGCGGGGGGGCCGCTGGGGAGACCCAGTACTTC. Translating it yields CASSATTSGGAAGETQYF.

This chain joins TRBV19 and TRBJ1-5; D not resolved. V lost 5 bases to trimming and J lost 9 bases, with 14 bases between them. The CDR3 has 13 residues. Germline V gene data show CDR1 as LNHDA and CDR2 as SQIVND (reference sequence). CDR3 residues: CASSVSLPGPQHF. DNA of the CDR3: TGTGCCAGTAGTGTTAGTCTCCCCGGGCCCCAGCATTTT.

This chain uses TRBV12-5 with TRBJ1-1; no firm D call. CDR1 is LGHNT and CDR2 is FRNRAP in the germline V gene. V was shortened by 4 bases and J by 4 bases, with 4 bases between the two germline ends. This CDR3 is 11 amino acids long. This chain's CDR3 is CASGYGTEAFF. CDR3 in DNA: TGTGCTAGTGGTTACGGCACTGAAGCTTTCTTT.

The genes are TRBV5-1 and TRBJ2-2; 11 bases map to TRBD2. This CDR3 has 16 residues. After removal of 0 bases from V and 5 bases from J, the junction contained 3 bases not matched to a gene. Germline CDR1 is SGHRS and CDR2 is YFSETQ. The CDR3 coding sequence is TGCGCCAGCAGCTTGGCCTCTAGCGGGGGGACCGGGGAGCTGTTTTTT. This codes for CASSLASSGGTGELFF.